Detailed here is one TCR beta chain. There are a few counts of this clone. It has no known antigen specificity. No per-base quality is available; no much larger clone lies one base away. In the prospective study, participants were about 18 to 90 years old, resided in fewer than 25 geographic areas of the United States, and were enrolled through a virtual design. Cohort assignment in the prospective study relied on participant-reported clinical history from a screening survey and a study questionnaire. Mobile phlebotomists in the prospective study collected whole blood, serum and a nasopharyngeal or oropharyngeal swab from every participant. Additional blood draws and questionnaires over an approximately 2-month period could optionally be provided by prospective study participants. Prospective study blood samples were shipped either frozen or at room temperature before DNA extraction. TCRbeta CDR3 regions were amplified from genomic DNA using the immunoSEQ Assay, a bias-controlled multiplex PCR. For the original study's pipeline: The number of nucleated cells in each sample was estimated by amplification of reference gene primers within the assay. Sequence reads were collapsed and filtered to measure the absolute abundance of every unique TCRbeta CDR3 rearrangement. For each sample, productive Simpson clonality was calculated as the square root of Simpson's diversity index across productive rearrangements. Sourced from immuneACCESS, this table was stored by TCRdb with only in-frame sequences that have V and J called. A share of the clones is absent; for the studies checked, an unresolved V gene accounts for under half, and the remainder has no known explanation. The V and J calls and clone size were taken over from that table, and D and trimming were inferred from the DNA. The sample table lists some 190,000 clones, 80% of them with a count of one. Of the sample, around 4.7% falls within the top ten clones.

The data are from a study of blood T cell repertoires in COVID-19 (dated by TCRdb to the early 2020s). With regard to the full study: The collaborator samples originated in the United States, Italy and Spain and spanned the acute and convalescent phases of COVID-19. The prospective study material was composed of cDNA or gDNA derived from T cells, B-cell-depleted T cells, or PBMCs. The repertoires were released in a freely available public database intended as a resource for research on the immune response to SARS-CoV-2. HLA class I and class II types, where available, came from metadata supplied by the sample provider rather than from assay-based typing. Deeply sampled blood TCRbeta repertoires from subjects exposed to, actively infected with, or recovered from COVID-19 were included in the dataset. The samples were drawn from the first 160 participants of the ongoing ImmuneRACE study and from 1,254 subjects provided by 6 global collaborators. The sample metadata nearly always contained a de-identified subject ID, COVID-19 status, age in years and sex.

On the study overall, not on this receptor specifically: How much clinical and demographic metadata was included differed by source and by participant, and the metadata was provided uncurated.

The germline ends are 21 bases apart after V is trimmed by 6 bases and J by 7 bases. Per the germline V gene, SGHTA is the CDR1 and FQGNSA is the CDR2. The CDR3 numbers 15 residues from cysteine through phenylalanine. CDR3 DNA only is kept here, 45 bases in frame from base 1. The sample consisted of PBMCs or T cells enriched from blood (not recorded which). The V gene is TRBV7-2 and the J gene is TRBJ1-2, with a weak D call of TRBD1 (5 bases match). The receptor was isolated from a man younger than 45 with acute COVID-19. The DNA reads as follows: TGTGCCAGCAGACCCGGGGGGTCACGCGGAGGTGGCTACACCTTC. Its translation is CASRPGGSRGGGYTF.